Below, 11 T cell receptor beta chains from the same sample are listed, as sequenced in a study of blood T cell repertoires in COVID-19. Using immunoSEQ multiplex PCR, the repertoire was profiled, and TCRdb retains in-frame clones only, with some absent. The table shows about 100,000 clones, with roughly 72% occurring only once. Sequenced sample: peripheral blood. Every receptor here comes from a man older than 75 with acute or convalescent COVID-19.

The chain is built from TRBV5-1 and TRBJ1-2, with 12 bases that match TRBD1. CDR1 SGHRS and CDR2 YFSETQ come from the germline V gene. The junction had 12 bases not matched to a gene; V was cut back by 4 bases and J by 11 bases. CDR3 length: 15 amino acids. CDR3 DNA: TGCGCCAGCAGCAACCCCCGGGACAGGGGGCGGGGGTACACCTTC. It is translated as CASSNPRDRGRGYTF.

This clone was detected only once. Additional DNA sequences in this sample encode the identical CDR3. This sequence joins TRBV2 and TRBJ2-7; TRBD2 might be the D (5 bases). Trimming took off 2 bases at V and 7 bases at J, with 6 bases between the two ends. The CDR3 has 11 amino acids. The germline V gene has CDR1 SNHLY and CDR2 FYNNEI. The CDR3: CASSERGEQYF. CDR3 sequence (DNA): TGTGCCAGCAGTGAACGGGGTGAGCAGTACTTC.

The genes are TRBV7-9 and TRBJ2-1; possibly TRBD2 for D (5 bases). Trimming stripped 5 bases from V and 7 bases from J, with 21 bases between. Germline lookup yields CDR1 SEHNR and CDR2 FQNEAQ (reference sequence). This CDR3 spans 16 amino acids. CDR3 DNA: TGTGCCAGCAGCGGAGAGGGCAGTAATTGGTTGAATGAGCAGTTCTTC. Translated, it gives CASSGEGSNWLNEQFF.

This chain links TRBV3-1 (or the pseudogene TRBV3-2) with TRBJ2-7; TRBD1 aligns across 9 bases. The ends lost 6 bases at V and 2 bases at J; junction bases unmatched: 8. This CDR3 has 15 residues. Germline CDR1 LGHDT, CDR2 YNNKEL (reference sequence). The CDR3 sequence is CASSRDREVTYEQYF. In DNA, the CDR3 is TGTGCCAGCAGTCGGGACAGGGAGGTCACCTACGAGCAGTACTTC.

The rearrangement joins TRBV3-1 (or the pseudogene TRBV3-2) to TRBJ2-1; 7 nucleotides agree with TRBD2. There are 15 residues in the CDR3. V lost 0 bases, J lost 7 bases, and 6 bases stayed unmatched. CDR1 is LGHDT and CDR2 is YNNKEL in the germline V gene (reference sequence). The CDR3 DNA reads TGTGCCAGCAGCCAAGAAACCGGGACTAATAATGAGCAGTTCTTC. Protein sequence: CASSQETGTNNEQFF.

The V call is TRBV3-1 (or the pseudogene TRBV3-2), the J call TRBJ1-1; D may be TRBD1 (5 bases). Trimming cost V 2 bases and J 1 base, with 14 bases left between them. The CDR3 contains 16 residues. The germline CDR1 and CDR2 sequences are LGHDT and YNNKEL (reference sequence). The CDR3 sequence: CASSQRLGQSNTEAFF. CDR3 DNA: TGTGCCAGCAGCCAACGCCTGGGGCAGTCGAACACTGAAGCTTTCTTT.

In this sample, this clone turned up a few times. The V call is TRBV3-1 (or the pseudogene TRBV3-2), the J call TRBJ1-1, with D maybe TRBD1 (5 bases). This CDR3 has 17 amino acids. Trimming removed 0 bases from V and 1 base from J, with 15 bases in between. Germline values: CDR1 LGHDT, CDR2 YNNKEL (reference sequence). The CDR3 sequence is CASSQEGLRASNTEAFF. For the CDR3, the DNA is TGTGCCAGCAGCCAAGAGGGCCTCAGGGCCTCGAACACTGAAGCTTTCTTT.

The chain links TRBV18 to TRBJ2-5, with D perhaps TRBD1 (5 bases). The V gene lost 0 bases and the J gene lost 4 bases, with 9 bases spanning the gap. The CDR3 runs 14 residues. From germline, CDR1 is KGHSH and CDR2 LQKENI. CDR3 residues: CASSPPARAETQYF. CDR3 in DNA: TGTGCCAGCTCACCACCGGCCAGGGCAGAGACCCAGTACTTC.

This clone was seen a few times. The DNA of the CDR3 is TGCGCCAGCAGCTTGACAGTAACCGCCGGGGAGCTGTTTTTT. Its protein is CASSLTVTAGELFF. The chain is built from TRBV5-1 and TRBJ2-2; D not certain. Per germline, CDR1 SGHRS and CDR2 YFSETQ. CDR3 length equals 14 residues. V dropped 1 base and J dropped 6 bases, with 10 bases sitting between them. Full variable domain (missing parts from reference TRBV5-1 and TRBJ2-2): KAGVTQTPRYLIKTRGQQVTLSCSPISGHRSVSWYQQTPGQGLQFLFEYFSETQRNKGNFPGRFSGRQFSNSRSEMNVSTLELGDSALYLCASSLTVTAGELFFGEGSRLTVL.

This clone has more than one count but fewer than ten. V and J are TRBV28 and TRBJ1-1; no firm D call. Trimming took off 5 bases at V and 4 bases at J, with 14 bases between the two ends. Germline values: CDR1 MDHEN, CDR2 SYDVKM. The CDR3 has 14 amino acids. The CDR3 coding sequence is TGTGCCAGCAGTCCCCTGACTGATAGCACTGAAGCTTTCTTT. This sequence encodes CASSPLTDSTEAFF.

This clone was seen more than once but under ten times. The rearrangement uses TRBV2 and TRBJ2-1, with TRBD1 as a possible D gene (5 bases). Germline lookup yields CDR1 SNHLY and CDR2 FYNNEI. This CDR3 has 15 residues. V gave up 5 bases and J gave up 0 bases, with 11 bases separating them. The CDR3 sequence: CASSPDRSSYNEQFF. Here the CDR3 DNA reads TGTGCCAGCAGTCCCGACAGAAGCTCCTACAATGAGCAGTTCTTC.